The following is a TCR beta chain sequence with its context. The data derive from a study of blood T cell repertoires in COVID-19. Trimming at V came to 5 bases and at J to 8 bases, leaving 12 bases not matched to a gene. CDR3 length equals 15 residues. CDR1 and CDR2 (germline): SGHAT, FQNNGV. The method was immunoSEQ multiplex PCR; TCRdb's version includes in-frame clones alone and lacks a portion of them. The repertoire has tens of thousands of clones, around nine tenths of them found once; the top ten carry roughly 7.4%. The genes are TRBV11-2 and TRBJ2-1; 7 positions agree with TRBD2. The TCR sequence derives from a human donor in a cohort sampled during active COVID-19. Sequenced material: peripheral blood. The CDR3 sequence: CASSRLALSMDEQFF. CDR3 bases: TGTGCCAGCAGCCGACTAGCTTTGTCTATGGATGAGCAGTTCTTC.